This TCR beta chain was captured by sequencing in a study of cytotoxic CD8 clonotypes in ibrutinib-treated CLL. Overall study: A mean of around 270,000 productive templates and approximately 100,000 productive rearrangements was obtained per sample.

The targeted sequencing depth was 1 in 200,000 to 1 in 1 million T cells. The table came from immunoSEQ multiplex PCR; TCRdb's copy has only in-frame clones and leaves some out. Of about 140,000 clones listed, 76% are singletons. The CDR3 runs to 13 residues. The germline CDR1 and CDR2 sequences are SQVTM and ANQGSEA. Trimming cost V 5 bases and J 0 bases, with 8 bases left between them. Overall study findings and caveats: Baseline clonality, higher than in age-matched healthy donors, tracked circulating CD8+ T-cell counts. The study sampled sustained-remission and progressing patients at different times.

Notes on this clone: The antigen is not known.

The chain couples TRBV29-1 to TRBJ2-1; D gene ambiguous. This TCR was recovered from a human donor with chronic lymphocytic leukemia. Sequencing used PBMCs, obtained after 24 months of ibrutinib treatment. CDR3 in amino acids: CSVPPSSYNEQFF. CDR3 DNA sequence: TGCAGCGTTCCCCCGAGCTCCTACAATGAGCAGTTCTTC.